The clone carrying this T cell receptor (beta chain) was detected many times. The antigen is not known. Trimming removed 3 bases from V and 5 bases from J, with 14 bases in between. The germline gives CDR1 SGDLS, CDR2 YYNGEE. The CDR3 extends over 14 amino acids. The data belong to a study of early T cells in non-severe SARS-CoV-2 infection. For the study at large: Chains from this unsorted whole-blood bulk RNA could not be paired. Findings and limits, study-wide: Matches to VDJdb favored anti-spike CD8 responses and missed private and CD4 specificities.

The library protocol tagged individual cDNA molecules with unique molecular identifiers. TCRdb recomputed calls from the 5' RACE reads with MiXCR, one row per CDR3 protein. The table lists about 26,000 distinct CDR3 sequences, around 4.4% of them singletons, with roughly an eighth in the top ten. The chain combines TRBV9 with TRBJ1-1; D is undetermined. The TCR originated in an adult who was a healthcare worker with PCR-confirmed SARS-CoV-2 infection or an uninfected control (not recorded which). The sample comprised whole blood. CDR3 bases: TGTGCCAGCAGCGCTCACTTGGGGATGACTGAAGCTTTCTTT. It translates to CASSAHLGMTEAFF. The variable domain in full, with the rest retrieved from reference TRBV9 and TRBJ1-1, is DSGVTQTPKHLITATGQRVTLRCSPRSGDLSVYWYQQSLDQGLQFLIQYYNGEERAKGNILERFSAQQFPDLHSELNLSSLELGDSALYFCASSAHLGMTEAFFGQGTRLTVV.